The rows below give T cell receptor beta chains drawn from one sample of a study of Graves' ophthalmopathy and Graves' hyperthyroidism. TCRdb reprocessed the multiplex PCR reads via MiXCR and lists one record per CDR3 protein. Of roughly 500,000 distinct CDR3 sequences listed, approximately 15% were seen once; the top ten hold 9.8%. The sample was blood. Source of these receptors: a woman in her 30s with Graves' ophthalmopathy. The CDR3 runs from the conserved cysteine through the conserved F or W. D genes are given only for firm matches. Size values are once, few and many counts, or a class for expanded clones, and some rows have none.

14	TRBV7-9	.	.	TRBJ2-7	TGTGCCAGCAGCCAATCGGGACACCCCTACGAGCACTACTTC	CASSQSGHPYEHYF
12	TRBV29-1	many	.	TRBJ1-1	TGCAGCGTCGAGGGAGGGAACACTGAAGCTTTCTTT	CSVEGGNTEAFF
12	TRBV12-3/TRBV12-4	many	.	TRBJ2-7	TGTGCCAGCAGACGACAGTTTGGCGAGCAGTACTTC	CASRRQFGEQYF
15	TRBV6-5	many	.	TRBJ1-1	TGTGCCAGCAGTCACCAACAGGGAGTATTAACTGAAGCTTTCTTT	CASSHQQGVLTEAFF
12	TRBV24-1	many	.	TRBJ1-2	TGTGCCACCAGTGATTCTCCCTATGGCTACACCTTC	CATSDSPYGYTF
15	TRBV7-8	many	.	TRBJ1-6	TGTGCCAGCAGCTTAGACCCGGGCATTAATTCACCCCTCCACTTT	CASSLDPGINSPLHF
16	TRBV6-1	many	.	TRBJ1-3	TGTGCCAGCATTGAATTTAGGGGCCACTCTGGAAACACCATATATTTT	CASIEFRGHSGNTIYF
15	TRBV5-1	.	.	TRBJ2-7	TGCGCCAGCAGCAAATTGGCGGGGAGCTCCTACGAGCAGTACTTC	CASSKLAGSSYEQYF
14	TRBV19	many	TRBD1	TRBJ1-6	TGTGCCAGTAGTCCACAGGGGGGTCACTCACCCCTCCACTTT	CASSPQGGHSPLHF
14	TRBV12-3/TRBV12-4	many	.	TRBJ1-5	TGTGCCAGCCGAGCTTCAGTGGGCAATCAGCCCCAGCATTTT	CASRASVGNQPQHF
15	TRBV12-3/TRBV12-4	.	TRBD1	TRBJ1-2	TGTGCCAGCAGTGCCCAACAGGGGGCTTTTGGAGGCTACACCTTC	CASSAQQGAFGGYTF
15	TRBV5-1	many	.	TRBJ2-2	TGCGCCAGCAGCTTAGACAGGTTGAACACCGGGGAGCTGTTTTTT	CASSLDRLNTGELFF
11	TRBV11-2	many	.	TRBJ2-7	TGTGCCAGTACACAGGGTTACGAGCAGTACTTC	CASTQGYEQYF
16	TRBV24-1	many	TRBD1	TRBJ2-5	TGTGCCACCAGTGACCATTTCCGACAGGGCCAAGAGACCCAGTACTTC	CATSDHFRQGQETQYF
15	TRBV13	many	TRBD1	TRBJ2-7	TGTGCCAGCAGCTGGGCCGGACAGGGAGCGAACGAGCAGTACTTC	CASSWAGQGANEQYF
15	TRBV5-1	few	TRBD1	TRBJ1-1	TGCGCCAGCAGCATATCACAGGGGGGGAACACTGAAGCTTTCTTT	CASSISQGGNTEAFF
16	TRBV27	many	TRBD1	TRBJ1-1	TGTGCCAGCAGTTTATCAGGGGGCGCTTGGGTCACTGAAGCTTTCTTT	CASSLSGGAWVTEAFF
13	TRBV5-1	many	TRBD2	TRBJ2-5	TGCGCCAGCAGCTCGACTAGCAAAGAGACCCAGTACTTC	CASSSTSKETQYF
13	TRBV20-1	many	TRBD2	TRBJ2-7	TGCAGTGCTAGGGCAGGGAGGGACTACGAGCAGTACTTC	CSARAGRDYEQYF
15	TRBV6-5	many	TRBD2	TRBJ2-5	TGTGCCAGCAGGTACTCTGGCGGGAGCGGGGAGACCCAGTACTTC	CASRYSGGSGETQYF
11	TRBV6-5	many	.	TRBJ1-2	TGTGCCAGCAGTTCCGGGAGGGGCTACACCTTC	CASSSGRGYTF
15	TRBV20-1	many	TRBD1	TRBJ2-7	TGCAGTGCTCACAGGGGGCGCGAAAGTTTTTACGAGCAGTACTTC	CSAHRGRESFYEQYF
15	TRBV15	many	TRBD1	TRBJ2-7	TGTGCCACCAGCATGCCCTGGGACAGGGGATCCGAGCAGTACTTC	CATSMPWDRGSEQYF